This is a list of T cell receptor beta chains from one sample in a study of blood T cell repertoires in COVID-19. Data came from immunoSEQ multiplex PCR; TCRdb stores just in-frame clones and leaves some out. This table has about 130,000 clones, 60% to 85% appearing once. Source material: peripheral blood. These receptors all come from a man aged 80 or over with acute or convalescent COVID-19. Each CDR3 is given with its conserved first and last residue. D genes are given only for firm matches. Clone size is shown for a subset of rows, as once, few, many or a class of expanded clone.

abundance,j_gene,d_gene,v_gene,CDR3aa,CDR3nt
.,TRBJ2-6,.,TRBV10-3,CAISDPGSPGANVLTF,TGTGCCATCAGTGACCCGGGATCCCCTGGGGCCAACGTCCTGACTTTC
.,TRBJ2-7,TRBD1,TRBV2,CAIMTRDRGFYEQYF,TGTGCCATCATGACCCGGGACAGGGGCTTCTACGAGCAGTACTTC
.,TRBJ2-7,.,TRBV3-1/TRBV3-2,CASSQAPSGRGPSEQYF,TGTGCCAGCAGCCAAGCCCCCAGCGGGCGGGGTCCGTCGGAGCAGTACTTC
.,TRBJ2-5,TRBD2,TRBV11-2,CASSLGGGRKKTQYF,TGTGCCAGCAGCTTGGGGGGGGGAAGGAAAAAGACCCAGTACTTC
many,TRBJ1-4,.,TRBV6-5,CASTLNRDEKLFF,TGTGCCAGCACCCTCAATCGGGATGAAAAACTGTTTTTT
.,TRBJ1-1,.,TRBV10-3,CAISPADRSTEAFF,TGTGCCATCAGTCCCGCGGACAGAAGCACTGAAGCTTTCTTT
medium-sized,TRBJ2-3,TRBD2,TRBV7-8,CASKRLAGASSDTQYF,TGTGCCAGCAAGAGACTAGCGGGGGCGTCTTCAGATACGCAGTATTTT
.,TRBJ2-2,.,TRBV18,CASSPRGAANTGELFF,TGTGCCAGCTCACCACGGGGCGCTGCGAACACCGGGGAGCTGTTTTTT
.,TRBJ2-2,.,TRBV11-2,CASRTPRGTGELFF,TGTGCCAGCAGGACTCCCCGGGGGACCGGGGAGCTGTTTTTT
.,TRBJ1-1,.,TRBV10-3,CAITDRMNTEAFF,TGTGCCATCACCGACAGGATGAACACTGAAGCTTTCTTT
once,TRBJ1-2,.,TRBV5-1,CASKAQTNYGYTF,TGCGCCAGCAAGGCACAGACGAACTATGGCTACACCTTC
.,TRBJ2-7,TRBD2,TRBV6-2/TRBV6-3,CASSYSISGGARIDEQYF,TGTGCCAGCAGTTACTCGATCAGCGGGGGGGCCCGTATCGACGAGCAGTACTTC